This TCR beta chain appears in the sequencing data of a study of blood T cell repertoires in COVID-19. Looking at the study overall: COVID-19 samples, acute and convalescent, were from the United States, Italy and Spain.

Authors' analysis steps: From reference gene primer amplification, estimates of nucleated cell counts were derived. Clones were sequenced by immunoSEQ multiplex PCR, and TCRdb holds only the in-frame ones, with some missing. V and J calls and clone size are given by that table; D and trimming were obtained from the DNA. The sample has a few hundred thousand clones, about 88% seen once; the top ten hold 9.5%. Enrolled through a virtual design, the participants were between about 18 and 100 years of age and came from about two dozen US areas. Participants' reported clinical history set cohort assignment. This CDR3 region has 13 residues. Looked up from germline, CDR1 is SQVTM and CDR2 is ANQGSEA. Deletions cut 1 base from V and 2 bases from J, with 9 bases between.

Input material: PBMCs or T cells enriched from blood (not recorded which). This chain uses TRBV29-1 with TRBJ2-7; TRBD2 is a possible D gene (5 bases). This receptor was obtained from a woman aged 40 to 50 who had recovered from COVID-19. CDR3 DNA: TGCAGCGTTGAAGGGCTAGCTGCCTACGAGCAGTACTTC. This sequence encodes CSVEGLAAYEQYF.